One TCR beta chain is described in this entry. This clone has a count of ten or more. There is no known antigen for this receptor. No base quality values were provided; no much bigger clone lies one nucleotide off. This entry comes from a study of blood T cell repertoires in COVID-19 (dated by TCRdb to the early 2020s). Background on the whole study: Samples covering the acute and convalescent phases of COVID-19 were provided by collaborators in the United States, Italy and Spain. The prospective study material was composed of cDNA or gDNA derived from T cells, B-cell-depleted T cells, or PBMCs. The dataset comprised deeply sampled blood TCRbeta repertoires from subjects exposed to, actively infected with, or recovered from COVID-19. The repertoires were released in a freely available public database intended as a resource for research on the immune response to SARS-CoV-2. The samples were drawn from the first 160 participants of the ongoing ImmuneRACE study and from over a thousand subjects provided by 6 global collaborators. Nearly every sample came with metadata listing a de-identified subject ID, COVID-19 status, age in years and sex. Where available, HLA class I and class II types were taken from metadata supplied by the sample provider and were not determined by assay-based typing. General study outcomes and caveats: The amount of clinical and demographic metadata varied by source and participant and was provided uncurated.

In the prospective study, participants were about 18 to 95 years old, resided in approximately 25 geographic areas of the United States, and were enrolled through a virtual design. To assign participants to cohorts, the prospective study relied on clinical history that participants themselves reported in a screening survey and a study questionnaire. Recovered participants in ImmuneRACE Cohort 3 were defined by two consecutive negative NP/OP PCR tests, clearance by a healthcare professional, or resolution of symptoms. Each participant in the prospective study had whole blood, serum and a nasopharyngeal or oropharyngeal swab collected by mobile phlebotomists. Additional blood draws and questionnaires over an approximately two-month period could optionally be provided by prospective study participants. Blood samples from the prospective study were shipped frozen or at room temperature prior to DNA extraction.

The immunoSEQ Assay, a bias-controlled multiplex PCR, was used to amplify TCRbeta CDR3 regions from genomic DNA. Regarding the original processing steps: The number of nucleated cells in each sample was estimated from the amplification of reference gene primers within the assay. To quantify the absolute abundance of each unique TCRbeta CDR3 rearrangement, sequence reads were collapsed and filtered. For each sample, productive Simpson clonality was calculated as the square root of Simpson's diversity index over productive rearrangements. What TCRdb holds here is the immuneACCESS table cut down to in-frame rearrangements. Part of the clones is not present; checked against another copy, under half of the missing clones reflect an unresolved V gene, and the others are unexplained. The DNA gave D and trimming, while V, J and clone size come from that table. Across this sample there are some 200,000 clones, with roughly 77% seen only once. Around 9% of the sample rests with the top ten.

The CDR3 runs 16 residues from the cysteine to the phenylalanine. The CDR3 DNA has 48 bases and is translated from base 1. Sequences KGHSH (CDR1) and LQKENI (CDR2) are obtained from the germline V gene. At the junction V is shortened by 5 bases and J by 1 base, with 15 bases in between. Sequencing input: PBMCs or T cells enriched from blood (not recorded which). The rearrangement combines TRBV18 with TRBJ2-1, with no reliable assignment of the D segment. The receptor comes from a man aged 35-49 years who had recovered from COVID-19. The CDR3 region reads CASSATPLTSYNEQFF. The bases are TGTGCCAGCTCAGCGACTCCCCTGACTTCCTACAATGAGCAGTTCTTC.